Sequencing of this T cell receptor beta chain was carried out in a study of cytomegalovirus exposure and HLA in healthy donors. General study results and limits: Cytomegalovirus status, reportedly, was diagnosed with high specificity and sensitivity by the classifier.

PCR employed 60 Vbeta and 13 Jbeta primers. The repertoire was sequenced with immunoSEQ multiplex PCR; TCRdb's copy has only in-frame clones and lacks some. The data contain fewer than 200,000 clones, 80% of them singletons. A word on this clone: Its target is not known.

This CDR3 has 15 amino acids. With 3 bases removed from V and 4 bases from J, the gap between germline ends came to 10 bases. Germline V gives CDR1 SGHAT, CDR2 FQDESV (reference sequence). This clonotype originated in a man aged 25-45 years in good health and CMV-seronegative. The sample taken for sequencing was PBMCs. The chain recombines TRBV11-1 with TRBJ2-6, with a possible D match to TRBD1 (6 bases). The CDR3: CASSFDRRGANVLTF. The CDR3 DNA is TGTGCCAGCAGCTTTGACAGGAGGGGGGCCAACGTCCTGACTTTC. Together with reference TRBV11-1 and TRBJ2-6, the CDR3 gives the full variable domain: EAEVAQSPRYKITEKSQAVAFWCDPISGHATLYWYRQILGQGPELLVQFQDESVVDDSQLPKDRFSAERLKGVDSTLKIQPAELGDSAMYLCASSFDRRGANVLTFGAGSRLTVL.